Below are 20 T cell receptor beta chains sequenced from a single sample in a study of T-cell reconstitution after alpha-beta-depleted transplantation in children. Preparation of the TCRbeta library involved a method that used unique molecular identifiers. A single record per CDR3 protein comes from TCRdb applying MiXCR to the PCR reads. The table includes approximately 100,000 distinct CDR3 sequences, 10% to 15% detected once. This material consisted of PBMCs from the stem cell graft donor, taken from the stem cell graft. The source of these receptors is a human donor who donated a stem cell graft to a child with inherited bone marrow failure.

This clonotype was detected many times. The chain links TRBV5-1 to TRBJ2-3, with a possible D match to TRBD1 (6 bases). V shed 0 bases and J shed 0 bases, with 17 bases lying between them. The CDR3 runs to 18 residues. Germline-derived CDR1 and CDR2 are SGHRS and YFSETQ. The CDR3 protein is CASSLAWQGIESTDTQYF. The CDR3 DNA sequence: TGCGCCAGCAGCTTGGCCTGGCAGGGGATAGAAAGCACAGATACGCAGTATTTT.

Ten or more counts support this clonotype. The genes are TRBV18 and TRBJ1-1, with a possible D match to TRBD1 (6 bases). This CDR3 contains 13 residues. Germline V gene lookup returns CDR1 KGHSH and CDR2 LQKENI. V lost 5 bases and J 1 base, leaving 8 bases between the germline ends. CDR3 DNA sequence: TGTGCCAGCTCAACGACAGGGAACACTGAAGCTTTCTTT. Encoded protein: CASSTTGNTEAFF.

There are a few counts of this clonotype. The chain couples TRBV10-3 to TRBJ2-7, with 7 bases identical to TRBD1. CDR1 is ENHRY and CDR2 is SYGVKD in the germline V gene. The J segment lost 2 bases and the V segment lost 5 bases, leaving 6 bases of the junction unmatched. The CDR3 extends over 14 amino acids. The CDR3 is CAISPTGRAYEQYF. The DNA for the CDR3 is TGTGCCATCAGTCCGACAGGGCGAGCCTACGAGCAGTACTTC.

Ten or more counts support this clonotype. The rearrangement joins TRBV5-1 to TRBJ1-1, with D unresolved. The V gene lost 7 bases and the J gene lost 1 base, with 14 bases spanning the gap. Germline CDR1 is SGHRS and CDR2 is YFSETQ. The CDR3 contains 14 residues. The CDR3 bases are TGCGCCAGCTCCAGGTCTTTGGGGAACACTGAAGCTTTCTTT. Its translation: CASSRSLGNTEAFF.

In its sample, this clonotype was seen many times. This chain links TRBV7-8 with TRBJ2-3, with 8 nucleotides matching TRBD2. Losses at the gene ends were 5 bases for V and 2 bases for J; bases not matched to a gene: 9. Germline V gene sequence: CDR1 SGHVS, CDR2 FQNEAQ. This CDR3 is 16 amino acids long. CDR3 in DNA: TGTGCCAGCAGCGGGAACAGCGGGGGAACCACAGATACGCAGTATTTT. This sequence encodes CASSGNSGGTTDTQYF.

This clonotype came up many times. This chain uses TRBV7-2 with TRBJ2-3, with a tentative D call TRBD1 (5 bases). The CDR3 loop spans 14 amino acids. The ends were cut back, 5 bases at V and 1 base at J, with 10 bases in the middle. The germline gives CDR1 SGHTA, CDR2 FQGNSA. The CDR3 protein is CASSPDRGTDTQYF. The CDR3 DNA follows: TGTGCCAGCAGCCCAGACAGAGGCACAGATACGCAGTATTTT.

This clonotype appeared many times. The gene calls are TRBV3-1 and TRBJ1-2, with TRBD1 as a possible D gene (5 bases). The CDR3 is 16 amino acids. Looked up from germline, CDR1 is LGHDT and CDR2 is YNNKEL (reference sequence). V dropped 2 bases and J dropped 2 bases, with 15 bases sitting between them. The CDR3 sequence: CASSQSGLGGNYGYTF. The CDR3 coding sequence is TGTGCCAGCAGCCAAAGCGGTCTGGGGGGGAACTATGGCTACACCTTC.

V usage is TRBV19 and J usage is TRBJ1-5; tentative D call: TRBD1 (5 bases). This CDR3 spans 16 amino acids. Trimming took off 1 base at V and 1 base at J, with 11 bases between the two ends. The germline CDR1 and CDR2 sequences are LNHDA and SQIVND (reference sequence). As DNA, the CDR3 is TGTGCCAGTAGTATAGGGCCAGGGCGGAGCAATCAGCCCCAGCATTTT. This sequence encodes CASSIGPGRSNQPQHF.

This clonotype appeared many times. The CDR3: CASSLGQAVQYF. CDR3 sequence (DNA): TGCGCCAGCAGCTTGGGACAGGCGGTTCAGTACTTC. The rearrangement joins TRBV5-1 to TRBJ2-7; possibly TRBD1 for D (6 bases). This CDR3 is built from 12 residues. V was shortened by 0 bases and J by 10 bases, with 11 bases between the two germline ends. The germline V gene has CDR1 SGHRS and CDR2 YFSETQ. Based on the CDR3 plus reference TRBV5-1 and TRBJ2-7, the full variable domain is KAGVTQTPRYLIKTRGQQVTLSCSPISGHRSVSWYQQTPGQGLQFLFEYFSETQRNKGNFPGRFSGRQFSNSRSEMNVSTLELGDSALYLCASSLGQAVQYFGPGTRLTVT.

This clonotype appeared many times. The chain has TRBV27 and TRBJ1-4; 8 bases are shared with TRBD1. The CDR3 consists of 18 residues. The junction had 9 bases not matched to a gene; V was cut back by 3 bases and J by 0 bases. Germline V lookup: CDR1 MNHEY, CDR2 SMNVEV (reference sequence). The chain's CDR3 is CASSFLTGGQATNEKLFF. The DNA of the CDR3 is TGTGCCAGCAGTTTTCTCACAGGGGGACAGGCAACTAATGAAAAACTGTTTTTT. The entire variable domain, with the rest obtained from reference TRBV27 and TRBJ1-4, is as follows: EAQVTQNPRYLITVTGKKLTVTCSQNMNHEYMSWYRQDPGLGLRQIYYSMNVEVTDKGDVPEGYKVSRKEKRNFPLILESPSPNQTSLYFCASSFLTGGQATNEKLFFGSGTQLSVL.

This clonotype was counted at least ten times. The rearrangement uses TRBV7-2 and TRBJ1-2; D call uncertain. The CDR3 runs to 16 residues. Germline V CDR1 and CDR2: SGHTA, FQGNSA. Trimming cost V 5 bases and J 4 bases, with 20 bases left between them. The CDR3 DNA sequence: TGTGCCAGCAGCCCCCCGAGTAGTAGGGCCTCCTATGGCTACACCTTC. This encodes CASSPPSSRASYGYTF.

This clonotype was seen many times. The V call is TRBV29-1, the J call TRBJ2-5; 7 nucleotides line up with TRBD2. The junction had 6 bases not matched to a gene; V was cut back by 7 bases and J by 4 bases. The CDR3 has 12 residues. Germline V gene sequence: CDR1 SQVTM, CDR2 ANQGSEA. CDR3 in DNA: TGCAGCGGAAGACCGGGAGGAGAGACCCAGTACTTC. It codes for CSGRPGGETQYF.

This clonotype has ten or more counts. The chain uses TRBV3-1 and TRBJ2-2; D remains unclear. V lost 4 bases and J lost 6, with 3 bases in between. Germline CDR1 is LGHDT and CDR2 is YNNKEL (reference sequence). The CDR3 runs to 11 residues. The CDR3 DNA reads TGTGCCAGCAGCCCCTCCGGGGAGCTGTTTTTT. Translation gives CASSPSGELFF.

This clonotype appeared many times. The chain employs TRBV19 and TRBJ1-5; 9 bases map to TRBD1. Germline V gene lookup returns CDR1 LNHDA and CDR2 SQIVND (reference sequence). The CDR3 loop spans 18 amino acids. V shed 3 bases and J 1 base; nucleotides not matched to a gene: 10. DNA of the CDR3: TGTGCCAGTAGTATTAAGGTTCCGGGACAGGGAAGCAATCAGCCCCAGCATTTT. Encoded protein: CASSIKVPGQGSNQPQHF.

This clonotype was detected ten times or more. The chain combines TRBV28 with TRBJ2-7, with TRBD2 matching 10 bases. Germline V lookup: CDR1 MDHEN, CDR2 SYDVKM. J was trimmed by 4 bases and V by 8 bases; bases with no gene match: 8. The CDR3 totals 14 residues. The CDR3 sequence: CASGVAGGGYEQYF. The CDR3 coding sequence is TGTGCCAGCGGGGTAGCGGGAGGTGGGTACGAGCAGTACTTC.

This clonotype was picked up many times. The chain links TRBV20-1 to TRBJ2-7, with 10 bases fitting TRBD1. The J segment lost 4 bases and the V segment lost 0 bases, leaving 6 bases of the junction unmatched. The CDR3 has 15 amino acids. Per the germline V gene, CDR1 is DFQATT and CDR2 is SNEGSKA (reference sequence). This chain's CDR3 is CSARDPGQGSYEQYF. CDR3 bases: TGCAGTGCTAGAGACCCGGGACAGGGGTCTTACGAGCAGTACTTC.

This clonotype was recorded at least ten times. This chain joins TRBV5-1 and TRBJ2-3; D gene ambiguous. This CDR3 is 13 amino acids long. Germline CDR1 SGHRS, CDR2 YFSETQ. The ends were cut back, 3 bases at V and 4 bases at J, with 9 bases in the middle. The CDR3 DNA is TGCGCCAGCAGCTCCCTGCGAGCAGATACGCAGTATTTT. Amino acid sequence: CASSSLRADTQYF.

This clonotype showed up many times. At one boundary the junction diverges from the germline segment, which might be a read error. The chain links TRBV28 to TRBJ2-7; unclear D gene. Germline V gene data show CDR1 as MDHEN and CDR2 as SYDVKM. The CDR3 runs to 11 residues. The CDR3, as DNA: TGTGCCAGCAGTTTGAACGACGAGCATTACTTC. Translating it yields CASSLNDEHYF.

Many counts were recorded for this clonotype. This rearrangement joins TRBV24-1 to TRBJ2-7, with D tentatively TRBD2 (5 bases). V was trimmed by 3 bases and J by 2 bases, leaving 16 bases between them. The CDR3 totals 16 residues. Looked up from germline, CDR1 is KGHDR and CDR2 is SFDVKD. CDR3 in DNA: TGTGCCACCAGTGATCCTCAACGGACGGGAACCTACGAGCAGTACTTC. Residues: CATSDPQRTGTYEQYF.

This clonotype was picked up many times. The chain is built from TRBV5-1 and TRBJ2-7; D ambiguous. CDR1 and CDR2 (germline): SGHRS, YFSETQ. The germline V and J ends were trimmed by 3 bases and 7 bases, with 20 bases remaining between them. CDR3 length: 15 residues. In DNA, the CDR3 is TGCGCCAGCAGCTCGATGACTCCCCATCCGGGTGAGCAGTACTTC. It yields the protein CASSSMTPHPGEQYF.